The 26 T cell receptor beta chains listed next were all sequenced from one sample in a study of blood T cell repertoires in COVID-19. Clones were read by immunoSEQ multiplex PCR, and TCRdb kept only the in-frame ones, dropping some. The sample has 300,000 or so clones, 87% seen once. The sequencing sample was made of peripheral blood. The source of these receptors is a middle-aged woman who had recovered from COVID-19.

The sample holds one count of this clone. The chain couples TRBV27 to TRBJ2-4; the match to TRBD1 covers 8 bases. V lost 5 bases and J lost 1; bases outside the gene matches: 7. This CDR3 region has 16 residues. Germline CDR1 reads MNHEY; CDR2 reads SMNVEV (reference sequence). Written as DNA, the CDR3 is TGTGCCAGCAGTCCAAGACAGGGGTGGGCCAAAAACATTCAGTACTTC. This codes for CASSPRQGWAKNIQYF.

The chain employs TRBV5-4 and TRBJ2-7; 8 bases fit TRBD2. From germline, CDR1 is SGHNT and CDR2 YYREEE (reference sequence). V lost 3 bases and J lost 4; bases outside the gene matches: 12. The CDR3 has 16 amino acids. This CDR3 reads CASSSVAGGSGYEQYF. CDR3 sequence (DNA): TGTGCCAGCAGCTCCGTGGCGGGGGGAAGTGGGTACGAGCAGTACTTC.

CDR3 nucleotide sequence: TGTGCCAGCAGCCAAGAGGGGGGGTTGTATTCACCCCTCCACTTT. Translation: CASSQEGGLYSPLHF. The rearrangement links TRBV7-6 to TRBJ1-6; D possibly corresponds to TRBD1 (6 bases). V dropped 5 bases and J dropped 8 bases, with 16 bases sitting between them. There are 15 residues in the CDR3. Germline CDR1 SGHVS, CDR2 FNYEAQ.

This clone was counted once. This chain uses TRBV5-6 with TRBJ2-7; the match to TRBD1 covers 8 bases. This CDR3 is 14 amino acids long. The V segment lost 4 bases and the J segment 7 bases; nucleotides outside the gene matches: 10. Germline CDR1 and CDR2: SGHDT and YYEEEE. CDR3 coding DNA: TGTGCCAGCAGCAGACAGGGGCCCTCCTTTGAGCAGTACTTC. It yields the protein CASSRQGPSFEQYF.

The genes are TRBV7-2 and TRBJ2-7; a possible D gene is TRBD2 (6 bases). Looked up from germline, CDR1 is SGHTA and CDR2 is FQGNSA. V lost 5 bases and J lost 9, with 14 bases in between. The CDR3 covers 12 residues. CDR3 nucleotide sequence: TGTGCCAGCAGCCCCTCCGGGGGACGGCAGTACTTC. This codes for CASSPSGGRQYF.

This chain joins TRBV5-1 and TRBJ1-6; D unclear. The germline V gene has CDR1 SGHRS and CDR2 YFSETQ. CDR3 length equals 16 residues. Trimming stripped 0 bases from V and 7 bases from J, with 14 bases between. In DNA form, the CDR3 reads TGCGCCAGCAGCTTGGGAGACACCCCCCGAAATTCACCCCTCCACTTT. It specifies CASSLGDTPRNSPLHF.

As to this clone: The sample has other DNA sequences that encode this CDR3 too. The rearrangement links TRBV6-5 to TRBJ2-7, with D perhaps matching TRBD1 (6 bases). Trimming removed 2 bases from V and 1 base from J, with 12 bases in between. Germline CDR1 MNHEY, CDR2 SVGAGI. The CDR3 contains 15 residues. DNA for the CDR3: TGTGCCAGCAGTTACCTGGCAGGGGAGTCCTACGAGCAGTACTTC. Its translation is CASSYLAGESYEQYF.

V gene TRBV30 combines with J gene TRBJ2-5, with D possibly TRBD1 on 6 matching bases. The germline V gene encodes CDR1 GTSNPN and CDR2 SVGIG (reference sequence). This CDR3 contains 14 residues. The ends were cut back, 3 bases at V and 5 bases at J, with 16 bases in the middle. CDR3 nucleotide sequence: TGTGCCTGGAGACAAAGGACAGCTAGGGAGACCCAGTACTTC. Translated, it gives CAWRQRTARETQYF.

The chain couples TRBV9 to TRBJ1-6; 10 nucleotides match TRBD1. J was trimmed by 9 bases and V by 0 bases; bases with no gene match: 3. This CDR3 has 15 amino acids. In germline, CDR1 is SGDLS, CDR2 YYNGEE. DNA of the CDR3: TGTGCCAGCAGCGTAGAAGGGACAGGGGCTTCACCCCTCCACTTT. This sequence encodes CASSVEGTGASPLHF.

Concerning this clone: The sample carries other DNA sequences with the same CDR3. V gene TRBV11-2 combines with J gene TRBJ1-2; D possibly corresponds to TRBD1 (6 bases). The V end was cut by 5 bases, the J end by 4 bases, with 11 bases between. Germline V gene data show CDR1 as SGHAT and CDR2 as FQNNGV. The CDR3 totals 13 residues. The CDR3 loop is CASSRGQLYGYTF. In nucleotides, the CDR3 is TGTGCCAGCAGCCGTGGACAGCTCTATGGCTACACCTTC.

The V call is TRBV13, the J call TRBJ2-7, with TRBD2 identical over 15 bases. The CDR3 runs to 17 residues. CDR1 is PRHDT and CDR2 is FYEKMQ in the germline V gene (reference sequence). With 5 bases clipped from V and 4 bases from J, the junction kept 9 bases outside the gene matches. The CDR3 spells CASSRPGLAGGSYEQYF. The CDR3 DNA reads as TGTGCCAGCAGCCGACCGGGACTAGCGGGGGGTTCATACGAGCAGTACTTC.

This chain's CDR3 is CASSQGGSINQPQHF. CDR3 nucleotides: TGCGCCAGCAGCCAAGGAGGAAGCATCAATCAGCCCCAGCATTTT. The V call is TRBV4-1, the J call TRBJ1-5; D is undetermined. Between the trimmed V and J ends, which lost 1 base and 3 bases, there was a span of 10 bases. The germline CDR1 and CDR2 sequences are MGHRA and YSYEKL. CDR3 length equals 15 residues.

This chain links TRBV6-5 with TRBJ1-2; 8 bases line up with TRBD1. J lost 0 bases, V lost 2 bases, and 5 bases had no gene match. The germline V gene has CDR1 MNHEY and CDR2 SVGAGI. The CDR3 totals 16 residues. CDR3 in DNA: TGTGCCAGCAGTTACCTCGGACAGGGCACTAACTATGGCTACACCTTC. Its translation: CASSYLGQGTNYGYTF.

The chain links TRBV5-1 to TRBJ1-2; TRBD1 matches 9 bases. The CDR3 has 15 amino acids. CDR1 and CDR2 from the germline V gene are SGHRS and YFSETQ. After removal of 3 bases from V and 7 bases from J, the junction contained 10 bases not matched to a gene. The CDR3 DNA sequence: TGCGCCAGCAGCTCAAAAGGGGACAGGGATGGTGGCTACACCTTC. Translation gives CASSSKGDRDGGYTF.

J is TRBJ2-3 and V is TRBV7-9; a possible D gene is TRBD2 (6 bases). Trimming removed 8 bases at V and 0 bases at J, with 12 bases between. There are 14 residues in the CDR3. The germline V gene has CDR1 SEHNR and CDR2 FQNEAQ (reference sequence). The CDR3 coding sequence is TGTGCCAGCGAACGGAGGGCTAGCACAGATACGCAGTATTTT. Amino acid sequence: CASERRASTDTQYF.

The CDR3 spells CASSYAGSYEQYF. For the CDR3, the DNA is TGTGCCAGTAGTTATGCGGGGTCCTACGAGCAGTACTTC. V usage is TRBV19 and J usage is TRBJ2-7; tentatively, D is TRBD2 (6 bases). From germline, CDR1 is LNHDA and CDR2 SQIVND (reference sequence). The CDR3 length is 13 residues. Trimming stripped 5 bases from V and 1 base from J, with 9 bases between.

The chain couples TRBV5-1 to TRBJ2-7, with D possibly TRBD1 on 5 matching bases. The CDR3 has 14 residues. Germline-derived CDR1 and CDR2 are SGHRS and YFSETQ. V lost 0 bases and J 4 bases, leaving 11 bases between the germline ends. In DNA form, the CDR3 reads TGCGCCAGCAGCTTGGGCAGGGCAGAATACGAGCAGTACTTC. Encoded protein: CASSLGRAEYEQYF.

The rearrangement uses TRBV6-2 or TRBV6-3 and TRBJ2-3; 7 bases are a match to TRBD2. The CDR3 is 15 residues long. The junction had 11 bases not matched to a gene; V was cut back by 5 bases and J by 6 bases. The germline V gene encodes CDR1 MNHEY and CDR2 SVGEGT. For the CDR3, the DNA is TGTGCCAGCAGTCTTAGCGGGCCGTACCCGGATACGCAGTATTTT. Translating it yields CASSLSGPYPDTQYF.

The genes are TRBV6-2 or TRBV6-3 and TRBJ1-6; a weak D match, TRBD1 (6 bases). The CDR3 covers 15 residues. The germline V gene encodes CDR1 MNHEY and CDR2 SVGEGT. Trimming cost V 6 bases and J 8 bases, with 17 bases left between them. Written as DNA, the CDR3 is TGTGCCAGCAGCAACAGGGTACGGGAATATTCACCCCTCCACTTT. It translates to CASSNRVREYSPLHF.

The chain carries TRBV10-3 and TRBJ1-1, with TRBD1 matching 7 bases. Trimming cost V 4 bases and J 5 bases; bases outside gene matches: 10. This CDR3 region has 15 residues. Germline CDR1 ENHRY, CDR2 SYGVKD. The DNA for the CDR3 is TGTGCCATCAGTGCCTCTACAGGGGAAGGGACTGAAGCTTTCTTT. It translates to CAISASTGEGTEAFF.

V is TRBV27 and J is TRBJ2-2; 11 bases map to TRBD2. CDR1 MNHEY and CDR2 SMNVEV come from the germline V gene (reference sequence). Trimming took 6 bases from V and 6 from J; bases not matched to a gene: 6. This CDR3 has 15 amino acids. The CDR3 loop is CASSRLAGGPGELFF. In nucleotides, the CDR3 is TGTGCCAGCAGCCGGCTAGCGGGGGGACCCGGGGAGCTGTTTTTT.

The V call is TRBV6-5, the J call TRBJ2-7, with a tentative D call TRBD2 (6 bases). The CDR3 runs to 11 residues. V dropped 7 bases and J dropped 7 bases, with 11 bases sitting between them. CDR1 MNHEY and CDR2 SVGAGI come from the germline V gene. CDR3 protein: CASTRLGEQYF. The CDR3 DNA follows: TGTGCCAGCACCCGACTAGGGGAGCAGTACTTC.

CDR3 sequence (DNA): TGTGCCAGCAGAAGGGACAGGGTGCGCGCTGGGGCCAACGTCCTGACTTTC. Translation: CASRRDRVRAGANVLTF. The genes are TRBV27 and TRBJ2-6; TRBD1 matches 9 bases. Germline V gene data show CDR1 as MNHEY and CDR2 as SMNVEV (reference sequence). The trim removed 6 bases at V and 2 bases at J, leaving 8 bases unmatched. CDR3 size: 17 residues. Variable domain in full (rest from reference TRBV27 and TRBJ2-6): EAQVTQNPRYLITVTGKKLTVTCSQNMNHEYMSWYRQDPGLGLRQIYYSMNVEVTDKGDVPEGYKVSRKEKRNFPLILESPSPNQTSLYFCASRRDRVRAGANVLTFGAGSRLTVL.

The J gene is TRBJ2-7, the V gene TRBV2, with D maybe TRBD1 (6 bases). Germline V gene data show CDR1 as SNHLY and CDR2 as FYNNEI. Trimming shortened V by 3 bases and J by 6 bases, and 15 bases separated the two germline ends. The CDR3 sequence is 14 residues long. As DNA, the CDR3 is TGTGCCAGCAGTGAGGGGGTCAGGGGAATCGAGCAGTACTTC. It translates to CASSEGVRGIEQYF.

This chain connects TRBV6-5 to TRBJ1-3; 7 bases align to TRBD1. After removal of 5 bases from V and 3 bases from J, the junction contained 7 bases not matched to a gene. Germline values: CDR1 MNHEY, CDR2 SVGAGI. CDR3 length: 15 residues. The CDR3 DNA reads TGTGCCAGCAGTCCACAGGGGAGGCATGGAAACACCATATATTTT. Encoded protein: CASSPQGRHGNTIYF.

The CDR3 nucleotides are TGCGCCAGCAGCCCTGGACTAGCGGGGCTCGGAGAGACCCAGTACTTC. Translating it yields CASSPGLAGLGETQYF. J is TRBJ2-5 and V is TRBV5-1, with TRBD2 identical over 12 bases. V was clipped by 4 bases and J by 4 bases; unmatched bases: 8. The CDR3 runs 16 residues. The germline CDR1 and CDR2 sequences are SGHRS and YFSETQ.